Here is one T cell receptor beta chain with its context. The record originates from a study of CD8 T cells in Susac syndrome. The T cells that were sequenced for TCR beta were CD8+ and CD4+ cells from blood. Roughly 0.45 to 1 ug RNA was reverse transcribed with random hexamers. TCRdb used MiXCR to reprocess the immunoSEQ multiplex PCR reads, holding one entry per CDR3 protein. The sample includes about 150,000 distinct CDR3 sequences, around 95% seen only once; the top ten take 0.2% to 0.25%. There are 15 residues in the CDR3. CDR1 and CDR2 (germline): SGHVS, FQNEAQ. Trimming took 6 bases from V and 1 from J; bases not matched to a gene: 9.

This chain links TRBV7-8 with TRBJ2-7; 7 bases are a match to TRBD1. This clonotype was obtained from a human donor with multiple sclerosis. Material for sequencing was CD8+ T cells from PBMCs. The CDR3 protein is CASSSFTGVSYEQYF. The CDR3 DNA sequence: TGTGCCAGCAGTTCTTTCACAGGGGTGTCCTACGAGCAGTACTTC.